This is a list of T cell receptor beta chains from one sample in a study of T cell changes during pregnancy in multiple sclerosis. Profiled with immunoSEQ multiplex PCR; TCRdb holds only in-frame clones, not every one. Here the sample spans over 55,000 clones, around 92% being singletons. The sequencing used peripheral blood, collected in the first trimester of pregnancy. The receptors were sampled from a female donor with multiple sclerosis, enrolled in a pregnancy study. CDR3s include the opening cysteine and the closing phenylalanine or tryptophan. The order of the fields is clone size, D gene, J gene, V gene, CDR3 DNA, CDR3 protein. The D gene is left open where the match is weak. Where a row states a size, it is once, few, many or the class of an expanded clone; other rows omit it.

>.|TRBD1|TRBJ1-4|TRBV18
TGTGCCAGCTCACGTCAGGGGGCAGGAGAAAAACTGTTTTTT
CASSRQGAGEKLFF
>.|TRBD1|TRBJ2-1|TRBV5-8
TGTGCCAGCAGCTCCGGGACAGGGTCCCTCGGTGAGCAGTTCTTC
CASSSGTGSLGEQFF
>.|.|TRBJ2-5|TRBV6-5
TGTGCCAGCAGGTCTCAAGAGACCCAGTACTTC
CASRSQETQYF
>.|.|TRBJ2-3|TRBV7-2
TGTGCCAGCAGCTTAGTCCTCCCCCAGAGCGCAGATACGCAGTATTTT
CASSLVLPQSADTQYF
>.|.|TRBJ2-3|TRBV7-2
TGTGCCAGCAGCTTACAACCCGGTAGCACAGATACGCAGTATTTT
CASSLQPGSTDTQYF
>.|TRBD1|TRBJ2-7|TRBV7-9
TGTGCCAGCAGCTTTGGGACAGGAGCATCTGGGCTCGAGCAGTACTTC
CASSFGTGASGLEQYF
>.|TRBD1|TRBJ2-7|TRBV28
TGTGCCAGTTACCCGACAGGGCACTCCTACGAGCAGTACTTC
CASYPTGHSYEQYF
>few|.|TRBJ1-1|TRBV18
TGTGCCAGCTCACCAGGGCGAGTAGGTATGAACACTGAAGCTTTCTTT
CASSPGRVGMNTEAFF
>.|.|TRBJ2-3|TRBV11-3
TGTGCCAGCAGCCCAGGAGGGTGGGAACAAGATACGCAGTATTTT
CASSPGGWEQDTQYF
>.|TRBD2|TRBJ2-7|TRBV6-1
TGTGCCAGCAGTCTGACTAGCGGGGGGACCTACGAGCAGTACTTC
CASSLTSGGTYEQYF
>.|.|TRBJ2-7|TRBV7-9
TGTGCCAGCAGCTTAGGTTTGCCTATCACGGACGAGCAGTACTTC
CASSLGLPITDEQYF
>.|TRBD1|TRBJ1-2|TRBV18
TGTGCCAGCTCACCAGCGGACAGGTGGGAGACGGATAAACTATATGGCTACACCTTC
CASSPADRWETDKLYGYTF
>.|TRBD2|TRBJ2-2|TRBV27
TGTGCCAGCAGTTTACTTAGCGGGAGTTTAACCGGGGAGCTGTTTTTT
CASSLLSGSLTGELFF
>.|.|TRBJ2-5|TRBV5-1
TGCGCCAGCAATCCTGGCAGTCAAGAGACCCAGTACTTC
CASNPGSQETQYF
>.|TRBD1|TRBJ2-7|TRBV7-9
TGTGCCAGCCGGACAGGGGACTACGAGCAGTACTTC
CASRTGDYEQYF